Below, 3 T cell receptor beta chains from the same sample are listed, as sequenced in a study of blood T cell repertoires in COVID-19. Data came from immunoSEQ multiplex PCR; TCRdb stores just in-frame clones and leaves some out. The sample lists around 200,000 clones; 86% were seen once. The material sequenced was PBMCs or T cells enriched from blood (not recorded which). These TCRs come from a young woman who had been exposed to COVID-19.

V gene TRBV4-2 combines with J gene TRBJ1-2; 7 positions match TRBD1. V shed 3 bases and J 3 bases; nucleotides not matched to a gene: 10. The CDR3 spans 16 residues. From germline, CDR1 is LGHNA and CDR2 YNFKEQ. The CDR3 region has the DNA TGTGCCAGCAGCCATTCGCCGGGACAGCCAGACTATGGCTACACCTTC. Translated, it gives CASSHSPGQPDYGYTF.

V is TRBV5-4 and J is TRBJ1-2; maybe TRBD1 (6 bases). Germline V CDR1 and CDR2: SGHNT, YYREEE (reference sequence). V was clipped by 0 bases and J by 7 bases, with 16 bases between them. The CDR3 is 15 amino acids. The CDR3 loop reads CASSLDGQGLGGYTF. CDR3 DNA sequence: TGTGCCAGCAGCTTGGATGGGCAGGGGTTGGGTGGCTACACCTTC.

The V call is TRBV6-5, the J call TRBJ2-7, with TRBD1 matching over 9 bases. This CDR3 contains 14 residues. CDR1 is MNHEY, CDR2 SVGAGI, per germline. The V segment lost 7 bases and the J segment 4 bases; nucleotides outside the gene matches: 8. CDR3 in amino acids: CASTTNRGQYEQYF. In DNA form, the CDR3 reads TGTGCCAGCACAACCAACAGGGGGCAATACGAGCAGTACTTC.